This TCR delta chain was found in a study of gamma-delta chains in newborns, infants, children (dated by TCRdb to between 2018 and 2020). About the investigation overall: In the study title, it is stated that polyclonal expansion of innate gammadelta T cells is driven by microbial exposure immediately after birth. How innate gammadelta T cell populations in human newborns were shaped by microbial exposure immediately after birth was investigated in the study.

The germline V gene yields GEAIGNYY for CDR1 and EKD for CDR2. Taken from cysteine to phenylalanine, the CDR3 has 17 residues. Here the CDR3 DNA is all that survives: 51 bases in frame from base 1. A distance of 16 bases separates the germline ends of V and J, which lose 3 bases and 0 bases respectively. Data came from an Illumina MiSeq. The public reads were reprocessed by TCRdb using CATT, and rows of matching DNA were later combined. This sample gives approximately 5,900 delta-chain clones in total; 2.6% of them show up just once. The ten largest clones represent around 16% of the sample. Note on this clone: Its antigen has not been determined. TCRdb's listed protein matches a much larger clone and diverges from this DNA's translation at residue 5, likely through a read error; the protein shown comes from the DNA.

The chain uses TRDV2 and TRDJ2; TRDD3 is a possible D gene, resting on 6 matching bases. The material sequenced was blood. This sequence was found in a child who was a newborn, infant or young child, either healthy, febrile or measles-vaccinated (not recorded which). The nucleotide sequence is TGTGCCTGTGACGCGTGGATACAACGAGCTTTGACAGCACAACTCTTCTTT. Its product reads: CACDAWIQRALTAQLFF.